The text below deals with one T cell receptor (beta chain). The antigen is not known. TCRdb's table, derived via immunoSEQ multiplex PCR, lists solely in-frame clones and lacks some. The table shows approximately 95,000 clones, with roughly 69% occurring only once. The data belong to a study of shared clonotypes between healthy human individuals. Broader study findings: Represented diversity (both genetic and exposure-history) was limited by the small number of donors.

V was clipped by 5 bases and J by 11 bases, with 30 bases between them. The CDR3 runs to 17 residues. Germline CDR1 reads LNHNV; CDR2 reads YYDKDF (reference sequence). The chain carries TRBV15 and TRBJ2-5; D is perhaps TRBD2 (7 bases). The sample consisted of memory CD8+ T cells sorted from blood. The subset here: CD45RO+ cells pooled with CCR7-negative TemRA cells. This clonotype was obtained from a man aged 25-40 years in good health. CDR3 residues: CATSSRERDIMIGGQYF. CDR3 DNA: TGTGCCACCAGCTCCCGGGAGCGGGACATTATGATCGGTGGACAGTACTTC.